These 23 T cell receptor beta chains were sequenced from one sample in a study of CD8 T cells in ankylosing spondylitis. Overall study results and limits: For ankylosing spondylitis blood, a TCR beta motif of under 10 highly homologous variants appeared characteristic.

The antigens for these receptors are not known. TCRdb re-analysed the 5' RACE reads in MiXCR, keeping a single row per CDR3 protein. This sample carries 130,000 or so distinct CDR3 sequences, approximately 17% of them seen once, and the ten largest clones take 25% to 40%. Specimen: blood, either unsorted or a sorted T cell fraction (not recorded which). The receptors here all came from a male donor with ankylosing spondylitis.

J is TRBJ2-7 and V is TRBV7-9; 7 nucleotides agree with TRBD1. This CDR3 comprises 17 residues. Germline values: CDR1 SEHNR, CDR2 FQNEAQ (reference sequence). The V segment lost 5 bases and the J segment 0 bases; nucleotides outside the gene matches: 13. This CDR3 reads CASSPPKHGQASYEQYF. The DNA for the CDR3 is TGTGCCAGCAGCCCACCAAAACACGGACAGGCCTCCTACGAGCAGTACTTC. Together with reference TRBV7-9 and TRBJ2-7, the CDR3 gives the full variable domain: DTGVSQNPRHKITKRGQNVTFRCDPISEHNRLYWYRQTLGQGPEFLTYFQNEAQLEKSRLLSDRFSAERPKGSFSTLEIQRTEQGDSAMYLCASSPPKHGQASYEQYFGPGTRLTVT.

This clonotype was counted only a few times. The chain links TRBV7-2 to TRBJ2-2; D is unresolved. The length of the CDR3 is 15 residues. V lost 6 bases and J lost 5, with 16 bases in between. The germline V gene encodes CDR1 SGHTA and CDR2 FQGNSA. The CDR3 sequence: CASSSIPTPTGELFF. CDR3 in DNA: TGTGCCAGCAGTTCGATCCCCACTCCTACCGGGGAGCTGTTTTTT.

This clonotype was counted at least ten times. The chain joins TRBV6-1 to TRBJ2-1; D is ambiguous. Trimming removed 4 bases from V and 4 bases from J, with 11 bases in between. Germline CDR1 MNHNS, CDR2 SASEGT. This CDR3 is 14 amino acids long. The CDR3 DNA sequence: TGTGCCAGCAGTGGTTCGGACCGATACAATGAGCAGTTCTTC. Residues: CASSGSDRYNEQFF.

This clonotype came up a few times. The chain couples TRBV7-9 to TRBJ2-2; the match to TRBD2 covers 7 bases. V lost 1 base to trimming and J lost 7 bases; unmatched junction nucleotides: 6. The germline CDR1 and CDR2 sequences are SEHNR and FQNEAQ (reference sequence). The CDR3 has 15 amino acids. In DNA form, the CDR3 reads TGTGCCAGCAGCTTAGTCGGGGAGGGCCTCGGGGAGCTGTTTTTT. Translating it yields CASSLVGEGLGELFF.

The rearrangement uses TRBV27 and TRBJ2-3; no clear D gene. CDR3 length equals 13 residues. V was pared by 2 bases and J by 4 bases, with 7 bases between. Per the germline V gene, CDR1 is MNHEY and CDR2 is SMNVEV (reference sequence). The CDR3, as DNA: TGTGCCAGCAGTTTAATTACCTCAGATACGCAGTATTTT. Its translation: CASSLITSDTQYF.

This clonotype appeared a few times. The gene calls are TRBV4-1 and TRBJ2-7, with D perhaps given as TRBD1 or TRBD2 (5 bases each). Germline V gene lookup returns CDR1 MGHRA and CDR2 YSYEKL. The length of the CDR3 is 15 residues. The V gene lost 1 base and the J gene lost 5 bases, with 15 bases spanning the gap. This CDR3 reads CASSQGGGSPHEQYF. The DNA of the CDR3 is TGCGCCAGCAGCCAAGGTGGGGGTTCTCCCCACGAGCAGTACTTC.

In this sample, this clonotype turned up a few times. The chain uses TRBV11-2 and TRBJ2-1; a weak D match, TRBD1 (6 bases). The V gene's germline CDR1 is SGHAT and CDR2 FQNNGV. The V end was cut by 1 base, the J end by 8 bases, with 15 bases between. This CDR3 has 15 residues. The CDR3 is CASSLVYIGGHEQFF. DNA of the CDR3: TGTGCCAGCAGCTTAGTTTATATAGGGGGACATGAGCAGTTCTTC. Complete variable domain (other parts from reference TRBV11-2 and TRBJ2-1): EAGVAQSPRYKIIEKRQSVAFWCNPISGHATLYWYQQILGQGPKLLIQFQNNGVVDDSQLPKDRFSAERLKGVDSTLKIQPAKLEDSAVYLCASSLVYIGGHEQFFGPGTRLTVL.

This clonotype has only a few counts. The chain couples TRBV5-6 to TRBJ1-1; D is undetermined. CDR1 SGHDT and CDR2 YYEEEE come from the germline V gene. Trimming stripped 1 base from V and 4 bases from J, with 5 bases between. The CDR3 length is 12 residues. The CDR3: CASSLIRTEAFF. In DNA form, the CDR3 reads TGTGCCAGCAGCTTGATCCGCACTGAAGCTTTCTTT.

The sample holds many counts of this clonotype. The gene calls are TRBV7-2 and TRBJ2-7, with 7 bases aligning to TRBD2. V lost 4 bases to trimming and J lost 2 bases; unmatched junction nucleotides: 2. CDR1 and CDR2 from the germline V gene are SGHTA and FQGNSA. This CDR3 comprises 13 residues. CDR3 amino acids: CASSSGLAYEQYF. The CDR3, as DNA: TGTGCCAGCAGCTCCGGACTAGCCTACGAGCAGTACTTC.

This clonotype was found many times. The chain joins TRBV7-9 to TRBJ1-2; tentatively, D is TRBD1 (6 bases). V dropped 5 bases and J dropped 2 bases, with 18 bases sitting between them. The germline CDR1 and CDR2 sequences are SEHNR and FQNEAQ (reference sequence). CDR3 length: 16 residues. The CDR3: CASSHGGDRKNYGYTF. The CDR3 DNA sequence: TGTGCCAGCAGCCATGGGGGAGACAGGAAGAACTATGGCTACACCTTC.

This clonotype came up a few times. The CDR3 loop reads CASSLPLAGGPLNEQFF. Here the CDR3 DNA reads TGCGCCAGCAGCTTGCCGCTAGCGGGAGGGCCTCTCAATGAGCAGTTCTTC. The gene calls are TRBV5-1 and TRBJ2-1, with 12 bases that match TRBD2. Germline CDR1 SGHRS, CDR2 YFSETQ. Trimming cost V 1 base and J 6 bases; bases outside gene matches: 8. The CDR3 runs 17 residues.

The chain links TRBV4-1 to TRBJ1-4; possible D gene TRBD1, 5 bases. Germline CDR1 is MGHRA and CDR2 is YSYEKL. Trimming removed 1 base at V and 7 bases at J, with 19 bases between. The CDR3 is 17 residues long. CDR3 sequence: CASSQGTVVPGPEKLFF. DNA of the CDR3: TGCGCCAGCAGCCAAGGCACGGTCGTACCGGGGCCTGAAAAACTGTTTTTT.

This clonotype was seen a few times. The CDR3 DNA reads TGCAGTGCTAGAGATAAGGCAGGGTTCTCCCAGCATTTT. This codes for CSARDKAGFSQHF. The V gene is TRBV20-1, the J gene TRBJ1-5, with a possible D match to TRBD1 (5 bases). Trimming removed 0 bases at V and 11 bases at J, with 14 bases between. Germline V CDR1 and CDR2: DFQATT, SNEGSKA (reference sequence). The CDR3 loop spans 13 amino acids.

The CDR3 DNA is TGTGCCAGCAGCCAAGTACAGGGGGTCTACGAGCAGTACTTC. Protein: CASSQVQGVYEQYF. This chain uses TRBV14 with TRBJ2-7, with 8 nucleotides matching TRBD1. Germline V gives CDR1 SGHDN, CDR2 FVKESK. J was trimmed by 3 bases and V by 1 base; bases with no gene match: 2. The CDR3 contains 14 residues. Together with reference TRBV14 and TRBJ2-7, the CDR3 gives the full variable domain: EAGVTQFPSHSVIEKGQTVTLRCDPISGHDNLYWYRRVMGKEIKFLLHFVKESKQDESGMPNNRFLAERTGGTYSTLKVQPAELEDSGVYFCASSQVQGVYEQYFGPGTRLTVT.

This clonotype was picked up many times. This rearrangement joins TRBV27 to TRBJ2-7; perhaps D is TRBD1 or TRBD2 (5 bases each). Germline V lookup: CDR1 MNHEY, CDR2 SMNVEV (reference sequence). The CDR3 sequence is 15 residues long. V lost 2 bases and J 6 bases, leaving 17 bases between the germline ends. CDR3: CASSLGATGAFEQYF. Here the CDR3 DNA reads TGTGCCAGCAGTTTAGGGGCAACCGGGGCGTTCGAGCAGTACTTC.

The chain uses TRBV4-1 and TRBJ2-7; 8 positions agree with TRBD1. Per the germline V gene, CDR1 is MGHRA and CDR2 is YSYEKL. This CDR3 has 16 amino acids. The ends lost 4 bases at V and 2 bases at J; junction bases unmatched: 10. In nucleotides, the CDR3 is TGCGCCAGCAGCCCCACGTGGGCACAGGGGGCCTACGAGCAGTACTTC. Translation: CASSPTWAQGAYEQYF.

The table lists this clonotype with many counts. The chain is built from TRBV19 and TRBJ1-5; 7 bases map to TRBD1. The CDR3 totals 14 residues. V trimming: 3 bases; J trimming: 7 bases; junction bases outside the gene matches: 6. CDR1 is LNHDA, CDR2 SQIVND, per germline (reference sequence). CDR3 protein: CASSIGQGDQPQHF. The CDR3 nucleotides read TGTGCCAGTAGTATTGGTCAGGGGGACCAGCCCCAGCATTTT.

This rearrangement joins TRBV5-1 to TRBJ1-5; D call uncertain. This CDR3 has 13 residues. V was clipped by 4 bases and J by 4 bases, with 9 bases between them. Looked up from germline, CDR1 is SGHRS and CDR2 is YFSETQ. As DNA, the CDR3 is TGCGCCAGCAGCGAAGGGCAGAATCAGCCCCAGCATTTT. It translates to CASSEGQNQPQHF.

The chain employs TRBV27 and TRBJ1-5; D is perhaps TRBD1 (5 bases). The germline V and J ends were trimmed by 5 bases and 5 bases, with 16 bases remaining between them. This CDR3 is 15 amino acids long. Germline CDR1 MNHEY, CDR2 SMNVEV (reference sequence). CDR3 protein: CASSPGTLRDQPQHF. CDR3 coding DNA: TGTGCCAGCAGTCCAGGGACCTTAAGGGATCAGCCCCAGCATTTT.

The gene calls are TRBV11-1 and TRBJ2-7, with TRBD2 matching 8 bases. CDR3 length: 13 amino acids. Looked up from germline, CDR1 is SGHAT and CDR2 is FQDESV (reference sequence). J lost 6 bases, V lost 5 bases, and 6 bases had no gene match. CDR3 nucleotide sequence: TGTGCCAGCAGCGATGGACTAGCCCTCGAGCAGTACTTC. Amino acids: CASSDGLALEQYF.

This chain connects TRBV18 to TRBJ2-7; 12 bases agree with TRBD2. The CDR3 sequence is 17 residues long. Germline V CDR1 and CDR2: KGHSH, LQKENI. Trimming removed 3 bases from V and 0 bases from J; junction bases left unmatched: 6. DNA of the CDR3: TGTGCCAGCTCACCTGGTCCTAGCGGGAGGGGCTCCTACGAGCAGTACTTC. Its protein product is CASSPGPSGRGSYEQYF.

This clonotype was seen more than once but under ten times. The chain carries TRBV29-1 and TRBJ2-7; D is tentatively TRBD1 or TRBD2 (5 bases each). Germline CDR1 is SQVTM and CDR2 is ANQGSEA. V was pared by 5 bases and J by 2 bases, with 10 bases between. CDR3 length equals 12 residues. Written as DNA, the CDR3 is TGCAGCGTTTCCGGGACCCCCTACGAGCAGTACTTC. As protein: CSVSGTPYEQYF.

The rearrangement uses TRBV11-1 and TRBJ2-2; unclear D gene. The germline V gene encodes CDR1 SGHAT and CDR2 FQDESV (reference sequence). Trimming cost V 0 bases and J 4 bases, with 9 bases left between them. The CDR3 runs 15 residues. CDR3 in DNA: TGTGCCAGCAGCTTAGCTCGCGTTAGCACCGGGGAGCTGTTTTTT. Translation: CASSLARVSTGELFF.